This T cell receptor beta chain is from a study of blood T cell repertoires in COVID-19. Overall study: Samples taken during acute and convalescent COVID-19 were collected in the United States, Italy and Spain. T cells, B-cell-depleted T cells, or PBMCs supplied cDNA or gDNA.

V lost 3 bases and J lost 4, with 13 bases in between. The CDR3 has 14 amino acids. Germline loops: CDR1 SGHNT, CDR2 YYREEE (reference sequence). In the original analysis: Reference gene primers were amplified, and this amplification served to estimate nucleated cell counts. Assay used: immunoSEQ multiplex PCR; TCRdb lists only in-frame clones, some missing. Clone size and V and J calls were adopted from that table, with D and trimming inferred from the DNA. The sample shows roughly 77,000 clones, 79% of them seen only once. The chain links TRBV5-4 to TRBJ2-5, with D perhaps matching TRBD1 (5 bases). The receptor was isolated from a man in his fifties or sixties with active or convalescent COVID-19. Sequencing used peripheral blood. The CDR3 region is CASSSKMQGETQYF. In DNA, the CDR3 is TGTGCCAGCAGCTCCAAAATGCAGGGAGAGACCCAGTACTTC. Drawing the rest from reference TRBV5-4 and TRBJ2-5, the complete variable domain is ETGVTQSPTHLIKTRGQQVTLRCSSQSGHNTVSWYQQALGQGPQFIFQYYREEENGRGNFPPRFSGLQFPNYSSELNVNALELDDSALYLCASSSKMQGETQYFGPGTRLLVL.